The source of this TCR beta chain is a study of T cell responses to AZD1222 COVID-19 vaccine (dated by TCRdb to 2020 to 2022). With regard to the full study: AZD1222 recipients given second doses at about 4 weeks or at about 12 weeks were pooled, since spike-specific TCR depth and breadth were not found to differ between the two schedules. Enrollment into the trials was organized by age into subgroups of 18-55, 56-69 and 70-plus years, and those subgroups contained roughly 140, 27 and 60 TCR-sequenced participants, respectively. TCR sequencing was performed for 233 trial participants, of whom roughly 200 were given two doses of AZD1222 and 26 were given two doses of MenACWY control vaccine.

The investigation overall reported the following: Epitopes outside the regions mutated in the B.1.351 and B.1.1.7 variants were reportedly recognized by nearly half of the unique spike-specific TCRs. Because no day 14 peak-response samples were available, the repertoires could be characterized only after the peak T cell response. Conclusions about previously exposed vaccinees were limited because only a handful of AZD1222 recipients were SARS-CoV-2 seropositive at baseline. The vaccine-associated CD4 TCRs covered the entire spike protein, and the dominant responses fell in regions 160-218 and 743-854. Most participants were white British and females outnumbered males, and the authors suggested that clonal diversity may have been underestimated. After two AZD1222 doses, both the breadth and the depth of spike-specific TCRs were significantly higher than at day 0 and than in MenACWY recipients. The 56-69-year group was small, and its depth increase did not reach significance, likely because of low power.

The CDR3 regions of human TCRbeta chains were analyzed by immunosequencing. As for how the authors treated the data: TCRs in the repertoires were matched against a reference library of SARS-CoV-2-specific TCRs that had been generated with the MIRA antigen-specificity platform. Breadth was defined as the fraction of unique TCRs that were SARS-CoV-2-associated. Depth was defined as the fraction of total T cells that were SARS-CoV-2-associated. Using the MIRA data, each spike-specific TCR was assigned both to the spike region to which the TCR was reactive and to a CD4 or CD8 class. Log10-transformed breadth and depth values were compared by one-way ANOVA with Sidak's multiple comparisons tests. TCRdb carries this immuneACCESS record with in-frame sequences only. Its versions omit some clonotypes, under half of them owing to an unresolved V gene in the studies checked, with the rest unexplained. That table gives V, J and clone size, and the DNA gave D and trimming. The sample records more than 95,000 clones, over 75% of which are singletons. The ten largest make up around 2.3% of the sample.

Explained via the paper, the time point label denotes: baseline before first vaccination. Vaccinee samples came from UK trials COV001 and COV002, including a single-blind randomized controlled phase 2/3 trial of AZD1222 (ChAdOx1 nCoV-19) in healthy adults. For TCRbeta chain sequencing, PBMC samples from trial participants were taken at day 0 and at day 28 after the second dose. About this clone: No cognate antigen has been identified for it. Per-base quality was not reported, and no clone a single base away is much larger than it.

Its CDR3 holds 13 amino acids, cysteine through phenylalanine. Only the CDR3 DNA stays, 39 bases, in frame from base 1. V is pruned by 6 bases and J by 6 bases, leaving 5 bases of the junction without a gene match. The germline V gene gives CDR1 as MNHEY and CDR2 as SVGAGI. The sequence links TRBV6-5 to TRBJ2-7, with 10 bases aligning to TRBD2. This sequence was found in an adult in good health. Material: peripheral blood, obtained on day 0 of AZD1222 vaccination. The CDR3 here reads CASRLAGLGEQYF. The DNA sequence is given as TGTGCCAGCAGACTAGCGGGGTTGGGCGAGCAGTACTTC.